This T cell receptor (beta chain) was sequenced during a study of T-cell reconstitution after alpha-beta-depleted transplantation in children (dated by TCRdb to about 2016). For the study in its entirety: Using TCR repertoire profiling, the study quantitatively followed how T-cell immune reconstitution unfolded in children after TCRalphabeta/CD19-depleted allogeneic hematopoietic cell transplantation.

This clonotype has more than one count but fewer than ten. Its specific antigen is unknown. Within one base of it there is no much larger clone, and no base qualities were kept. Library prep was done by PCR. Sequencing was carried out with an Illumina HiSeq 2500. TCR libraries were prepared with molecular barcoding, using unique molecular identifiers to normalize TCRbeta repertoire quantification. TCRdb took the public reads, trimmed them with fastp at Q25, ran MiXCR for clone calling and kept in-frame beta chains. Here each entry gathers all rows of one CDR3 protein and keeps the most common genes and DNA. Recorded for this sample are a few hundred thousand distinct CDR3 sequences; approximately 9.8% of them occurred a single time. The biggest ten clones account for about 9.5% of the sample. A distance of 25 bases separates the germline ends of V and J, which lose 7 bases and 0 bases respectively. The CDR3 numbers 19 residues from cysteine through phenylalanine. CDR3 DNA only is kept here, 57 bases in frame from base 1. The germline V gene supplies CDR1 ENHRY and CDR2 SYGVKD.

The chain joins TRBV10-3 to TRBJ2-1; the D segment could be TRBD1, given 6 matching bases. The material sequenced was PBMCs from the stem cell graft donor, taken from the stem cell graft. This receptor was obtained from a human donor who donated a stem cell graft to a child with SCID. Here is the DNA: TGTGCCATCAAAGGAATGACAGGCAGAAGAGGAAGCTCCTACAATGAGCAGTTCTTC. This yields the protein CAIKGMTGRRGSSYNEQFF.